This TCR beta chain was recovered during a study of shared clonotypes between healthy human individuals. This clone appeared once. As yet, its antigen is unknown. General study points: Few donors limited the genetic and exposure-history diversity represented. Clonotype sharing across a few donors was observed for around 5% of naive CD4 clonotypes.

CDR1 MGHRA and CDR2 YSYEKL come from the germline V gene. CDR3 length: 17 residues. V was trimmed by 4 bases and J by 3 bases, leaving 19 bases between them. Here immunoSEQ multiplex PCR was the method, and the copy in TCRdb shows in-frame clones only, minus some. The data contain 2.3 million or so clones, about 92% of them singletons. The sequencing sample was made of naive CD4+ T cells from PBMCs. Stated subset: CD45RA+ positively selected. This chain connects TRBV4-1 to TRBJ1-5; D may be TRBD1 (5 bases). The clonotype comes from a young man in good health. Some clones in this sample may be carry-over from other donors' samples. The CDR3: CASSPGESLGYNQPQHF. The DNA of the CDR3 is TGCGCCAGCAGCCCGGGGGAGTCCCTTGGGTACAATCAGCCCCAGCATTTT.